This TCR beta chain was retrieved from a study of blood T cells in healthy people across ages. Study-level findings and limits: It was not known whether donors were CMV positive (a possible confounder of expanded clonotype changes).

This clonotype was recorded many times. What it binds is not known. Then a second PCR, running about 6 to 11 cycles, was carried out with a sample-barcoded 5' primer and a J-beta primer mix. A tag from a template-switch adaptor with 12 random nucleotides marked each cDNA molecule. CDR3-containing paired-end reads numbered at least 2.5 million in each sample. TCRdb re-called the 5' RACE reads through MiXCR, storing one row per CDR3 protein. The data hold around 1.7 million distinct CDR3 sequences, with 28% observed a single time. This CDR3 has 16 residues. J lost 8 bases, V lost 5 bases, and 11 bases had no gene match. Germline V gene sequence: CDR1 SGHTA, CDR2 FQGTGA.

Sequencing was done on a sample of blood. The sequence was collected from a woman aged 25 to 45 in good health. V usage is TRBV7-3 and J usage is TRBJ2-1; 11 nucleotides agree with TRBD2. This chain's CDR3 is CASSRDSGGAGDEQFF. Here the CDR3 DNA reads TGTGCCAGCAGCCGCGATAGCGGGGGGGCAGGGGATGAGCAGTTCTTC. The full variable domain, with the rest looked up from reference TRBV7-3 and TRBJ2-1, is GAGVSQTPSNKVTEKGKYVELRCDPISGHTALYWYRQSLGQGPEFLIYFQGTGAADDSGLPNDRFFAVRPEGSVSTLKIQRTERGDSAVYLCASSRDSGGAGDEQFFGPGTRLTVL.